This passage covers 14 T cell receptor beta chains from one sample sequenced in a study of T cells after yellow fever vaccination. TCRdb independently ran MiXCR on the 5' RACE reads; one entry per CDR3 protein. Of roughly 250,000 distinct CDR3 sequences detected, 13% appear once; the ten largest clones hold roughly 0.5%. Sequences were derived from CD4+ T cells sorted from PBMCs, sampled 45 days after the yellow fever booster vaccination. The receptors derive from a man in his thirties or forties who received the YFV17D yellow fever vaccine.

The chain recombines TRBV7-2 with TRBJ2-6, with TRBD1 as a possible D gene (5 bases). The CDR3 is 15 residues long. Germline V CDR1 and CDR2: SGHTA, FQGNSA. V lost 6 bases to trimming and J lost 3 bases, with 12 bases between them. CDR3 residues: CASRPDSIGANVLTF. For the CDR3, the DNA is TGTGCCAGCAGGCCCGACAGTATTGGGGCCAACGTCCTGACTTTC.

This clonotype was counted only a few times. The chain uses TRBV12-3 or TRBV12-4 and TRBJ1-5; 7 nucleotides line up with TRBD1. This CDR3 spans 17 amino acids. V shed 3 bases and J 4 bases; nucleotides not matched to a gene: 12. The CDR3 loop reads CASSFTGTATINQPQHF. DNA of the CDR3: TGTGCCAGCAGTTTTACCGGGACAGCAACAATTAATCAGCCCCAGCATTTT.

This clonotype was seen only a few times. The CDR3 nucleotides read TGTGCCAGCTCACCAGGGTTGGGAGGGCTCGAGCAGTACTTC. It translates to CASSPGLGGLEQYF. The chain joins TRBV18 to TRBJ2-7; 7 bases fit TRBD2. Germline V gene sequence: CDR1 KGHSH, CDR2 LQKENI. The CDR3 spans 14 residues. V trimming: 2 bases; J trimming: 6 bases; junction bases outside the gene matches: 7. The complete variable domain, with remaining parts taken from reference TRBV18 and TRBJ2-7, reads NAGVMQNPRHLVRRRGQEARLRCSPMKGHSHVYWYRQLPEEGLKFMVYLQKENIIDESGMPKERFSAEFPKEGPSILRIQQVVRGDSAAYFCASSPGLGGLEQYFGPGTRLTVT.

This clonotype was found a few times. The CDR3 region has the DNA TGCGCCAGCAGCTTGACCCCTAGCGGGCGGAACACCGGGGAGCTGTTTTTT. This codes for CASSLTPSGRNTGELFF. The chain uses TRBV5-1 and TRBJ2-2; the match to TRBD2 covers 8 bases. The J segment lost 1 base and the V segment lost 1 base, leaving 6 bases of the junction unmatched. This CDR3 has 17 residues. Germline V gives CDR1 SGHRS, CDR2 YFSETQ.

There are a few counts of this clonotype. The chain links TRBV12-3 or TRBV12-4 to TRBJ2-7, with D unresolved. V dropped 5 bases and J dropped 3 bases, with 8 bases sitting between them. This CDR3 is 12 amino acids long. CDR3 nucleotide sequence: TGTGCCAGCAGTGACAAAGACTACGAGCAGTACTTC. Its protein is CASSDKDYEQYF.

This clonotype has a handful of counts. The CDR3 nucleotides read TGTGCCAGCAGCTTAGCGTTCGGCCTAGGCGCCTACGAGCAGTACTTC. Encoded protein: CASSLAFGLGAYEQYF. The chain couples TRBV7-2 to TRBJ2-7; unclear D gene. The CDR3 consists of 16 residues. Germline values: CDR1 SGHTA, CDR2 FQGNSA. V lost 0 bases to trimming and J lost 2 bases, with 14 bases between them. Filled out from reference TRBV7-2 and TRBJ2-7, the complete variable domain reads GAGVSQSPSNKVTEKGKDVELRCDPISGHTALYWYRQSLGQGLEFLIYFQGNSAPDKSGLPSDRFSAERTGGSVSTLTIQRTQQEDSAVYLCASSLAFGLGAYEQYFGPGTRLTVT.

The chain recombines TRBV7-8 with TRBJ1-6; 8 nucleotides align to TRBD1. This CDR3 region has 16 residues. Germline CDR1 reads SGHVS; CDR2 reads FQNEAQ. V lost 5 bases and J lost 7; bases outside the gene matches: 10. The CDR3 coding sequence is TGTGCCAGCAGCCCTCCGAGACAGGGGTTAAATTCACCCCTCCACTTT. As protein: CASSPPRQGLNSPLHF. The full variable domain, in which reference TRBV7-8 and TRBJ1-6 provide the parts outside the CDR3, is GAGVSQSPRYKVAKRGQDVALRCDPISGHVSLFWYQQALGQGPEFLTYFQNEAQLDKSGLPSDRFFAERPEGSVSTLKIQRTQQEDSAVYLCASSPPRQGLNSPLHFGNGTRLTVT.

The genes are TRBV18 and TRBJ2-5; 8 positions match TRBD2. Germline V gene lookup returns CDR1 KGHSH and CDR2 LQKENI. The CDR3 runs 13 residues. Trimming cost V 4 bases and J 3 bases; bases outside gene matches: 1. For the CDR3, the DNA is TGTGCCAGCTCACTTAGCGGGGAAGAGACCCAGTACTTC. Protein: CASSLSGEETQYF.

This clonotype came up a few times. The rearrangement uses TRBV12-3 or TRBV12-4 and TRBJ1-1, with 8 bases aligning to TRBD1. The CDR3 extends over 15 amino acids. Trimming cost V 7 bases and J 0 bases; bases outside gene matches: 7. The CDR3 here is CASILTGALNTEAFF. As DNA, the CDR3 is TGTGCCAGCATCCTGACAGGGGCCCTGAACACTGAAGCTTTCTTT.

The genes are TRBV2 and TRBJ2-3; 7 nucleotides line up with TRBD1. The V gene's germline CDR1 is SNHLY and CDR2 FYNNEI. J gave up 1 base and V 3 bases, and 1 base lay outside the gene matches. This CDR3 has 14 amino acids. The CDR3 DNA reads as TGTGCCAGCAGTGACACAGGGGGCACAGATACGCAGTATTTT. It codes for CASSDTGGTDTQYF.

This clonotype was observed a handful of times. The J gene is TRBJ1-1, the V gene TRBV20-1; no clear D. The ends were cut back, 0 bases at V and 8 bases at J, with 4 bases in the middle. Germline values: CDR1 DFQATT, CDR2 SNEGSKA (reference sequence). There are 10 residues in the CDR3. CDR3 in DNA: TGCAGTGCTAGAGAGGAGGAAGCTTTCTTT. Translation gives CSAREEEAFF.

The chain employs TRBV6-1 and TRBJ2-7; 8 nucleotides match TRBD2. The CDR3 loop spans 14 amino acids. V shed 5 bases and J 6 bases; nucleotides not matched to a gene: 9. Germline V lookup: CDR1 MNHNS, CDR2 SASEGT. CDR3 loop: CASSKPAGVREQYF. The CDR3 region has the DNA TGTGCCAGCAGTAAGCCAGCGGGAGTTCGCGAGCAGTACTTC.

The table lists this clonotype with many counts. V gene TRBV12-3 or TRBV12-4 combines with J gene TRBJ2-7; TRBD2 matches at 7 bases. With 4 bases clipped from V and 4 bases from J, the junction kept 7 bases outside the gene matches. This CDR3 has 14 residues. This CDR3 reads CASSYGDSGYEQYF. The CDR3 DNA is TGTGCCAGCAGTTACGGGGATAGCGGGTACGAGCAGTACTTC.

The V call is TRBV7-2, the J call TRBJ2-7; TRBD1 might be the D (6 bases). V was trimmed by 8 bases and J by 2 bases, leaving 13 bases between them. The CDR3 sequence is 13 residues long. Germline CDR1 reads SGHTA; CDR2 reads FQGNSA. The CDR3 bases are TGTGCCAGCGGGGGCGCCGGACCCTACGAGCAGTACTTC. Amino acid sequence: CASGGAGPYEQYF.